Listed below are T cell receptor beta chains from one sample, sequenced in a study of T cell responses to AZD1222 COVID-19 vaccine. TCRdb's copy holds only in-frame clones and misses some; the assay was immunoSEQ multiplex PCR. The sample carries about 150,000 clones, about 85% recorded once. The source was peripheral blood, collected on day 0 of AZD1222 vaccination. These TCRs come from an adult in good health. The CDR3 runs from the conserved cysteine through the conserved F or W. The order of the fields is CDR3 DNA, CDR3 protein, V gene, D gene, clone size, J gene. The D gene is left open where the match is weak. Size is stated for part of the rows, as once, few or many counts, or as a class when the clone is expanded.

CDR3nt: TGTGCCAGCAGCTTGGTTCCAGGGGGCCGGTACGAGCAGTACTTC
CDR3aa: CASSLVPGGRYEQYF
v_gene: TRBV5-5
d_gene: TRBD1
abundance: few
j_gene: TRBJ2-7

CDR3nt: TGTGCCAGCAGCTTATCCACAGTAAGCGAGTATACGCAGTATTTT
CDR3aa: CASSLSTVSEYTQYF
v_gene: TRBV11-1
d_gene: .
abundance: .
j_gene: TRBJ2-3

CDR3nt: TGTGCCAGCAGCTTGGGATCCTTGAGCACCGGGGAGCTGTTTTTT
CDR3aa: CASSLGSLSTGELFF
v_gene: TRBV5-4
d_gene: .
abundance: .
j_gene: TRBJ2-2

CDR3nt: TGTGCCAGCAGCTGGCGGGGCGGGGGCGTATCCTACGAGCAGTACTTC
CDR3aa: CASSWRGGGVSYEQYF
v_gene: TRBV5-6
d_gene: .
abundance: .
j_gene: TRBJ2-7

CDR3nt: TGCGCCAGCAGCCCCTCGGCAGGGGTAAGGTATGGCTACACCTTC
CDR3aa: CASSPSAGVRYGYTF
v_gene: TRBV4-3
d_gene: .
abundance: .
j_gene: TRBJ1-2

CDR3nt: TGTGCCAGCAGGCGACAGGGGGGGTATCAGCCCCAGCATTTT
CDR3aa: CASRRQGGYQPQHF
v_gene: TRBV6-6
d_gene: TRBD1
abundance: .
j_gene: TRBJ1-5

CDR3nt: TGCGCCAGCAGTCAGCGGCGGAGGAGCACTGAAGCTTTCTTT
CDR3aa: CASSQRRRSTEAFF
v_gene: TRBV23-1
d_gene: .
abundance: .
j_gene: TRBJ1-1

CDR3nt: TGTGCCAGCAGCGTAGGTGGGACAGCCTCCTACGAGCAGTACTTC
CDR3aa: CASSVGGTASYEQYF
v_gene: TRBV9
d_gene: TRBD1
abundance: .
j_gene: TRBJ2-7

CDR3nt: TGTGCCAGCAGCTTAATGAGCTCGGGGGGCTGGGACGAGCAGTACTTC
CDR3aa: CASSLMSSGGWDEQYF
v_gene: TRBV7-2
d_gene: .
abundance: .
j_gene: TRBJ2-7

CDR3nt: TGCGCCAGCAGCTTGTTCGGGACTAGCTCTACAGATACGCAGTATTTT
CDR3aa: CASSLFGTSSTDTQYF
v_gene: TRBV5-1
d_gene: TRBD2
abundance: .
j_gene: TRBJ2-3

CDR3nt: TGTGCCAGCAGTTCACCCGCCCCGTGGGGACTAGCGGGGGGGAGCACCGGGGAGCTGTTTTTT
CDR3aa: CASSSPAPWGLAGGSTGELFF
v_gene: TRBV6-2/TRBV6-3
d_gene: TRBD2
abundance: .
j_gene: TRBJ2-2

CDR3nt: TGTGCCAGCCGGCTAGGGGGGGGTCAGCCCCAGCATTTT
CDR3aa: CASRLGGGQPQHF
v_gene: TRBV12-3/TRBV12-4
d_gene: .
abundance: .
j_gene: TRBJ1-5

CDR3nt: TGTGCCAGCAGCTTGGGTGGGAAATCAGACAATGAGCAGTTCTTC
CDR3aa: CASSLGGKSDNEQFF
v_gene: TRBV5-4
d_gene: .
abundance: .
j_gene: TRBJ2-1

CDR3nt: TGTGCCAGCAGGGCCCTGCAGGACGAGCAGTACTTC
CDR3aa: CASRALQDEQYF
v_gene: TRBV12-3/TRBV12-4
d_gene: .
abundance: .
j_gene: TRBJ2-7

CDR3nt: TGTGCCAGCAGCTTAGAGGGGGGAGGGGGCTCCTACGAGCAGTACTTC
CDR3aa: CASSLEGGGGSYEQYF
v_gene: TRBV7-6
d_gene: .
abundance: .
j_gene: TRBJ2-7

CDR3nt: TGTGCCAGCAGCTTTGGGGGAGCCAAAAACATTCAGTACTTC
CDR3aa: CASSFGGAKNIQYF
v_gene: TRBV7-2
d_gene: .
abundance: .
j_gene: TRBJ2-4

CDR3nt: TGTGCCAGCAGTTTGCCCGGGGCCACCTCACCCCTCCACTTT
CDR3aa: CASSLPGATSPLHF
v_gene: TRBV28
d_gene: .
abundance: .
j_gene: TRBJ1-6

CDR3nt: TGTGCCAGCAGTTACTCTCAGGGGGCGGGCAATCAGCCCCAGCATTTT
CDR3aa: CASSYSQGAGNQPQHF
v_gene: TRBV6-5
d_gene: TRBD1
abundance: .
j_gene: TRBJ1-5

CDR3nt: TGCAGCGTTGGGCTATCCGCGGAGACCCAGTACTTC
CDR3aa: CSVGLSAETQYF
v_gene: TRBV29-1
d_gene: .
abundance: .
j_gene: TRBJ2-5

CDR3nt: TGTGCCAGCAGCTTAGCCACAGGGGGTCTCAATGAGCAGTTCTTC
CDR3aa: CASSLATGGLNEQFF
v_gene: TRBV11-2
d_gene: TRBD1
abundance: .
j_gene: TRBJ2-1

CDR3nt: TGTGCCAGCAGCGCAGGGTGGGTGGACACTGAAGCTTTCTTT
CDR3aa: CASSAGWVDTEAFF
v_gene: TRBV3-1/TRBV3-2
d_gene: .
abundance: .
j_gene: TRBJ1-1

CDR3nt: TGTGCCAGCAGCGTAACGGGGACCTATGGCTACACCTTC
CDR3aa: CASSVTGTYGYTF
v_gene: TRBV9
d_gene: .
abundance: .
j_gene: TRBJ1-2

CDR3nt: TGCGCCAGCAGCCAAGATACCAGCGGGGGGTCCACAGATACGCAGTATTTT
CDR3aa: CASSQDTSGGSTDTQYF
v_gene: TRBV4-3
d_gene: TRBD2
abundance: .
j_gene: TRBJ2-3

CDR3nt: TGTGCCAGCAGCCCCAGGGCGGCCTCGCGGGAGCAGTACTTC
CDR3aa: CASSPRAASREQYF
v_gene: TRBV7-9
d_gene: .
abundance: .
j_gene: TRBJ2-7

CDR3nt: TGTGCCATCCTCCTAAGACGGGACAGGGAACGTCCCGAGCAGTACTTC
CDR3aa: CAILLRRDRERPEQYF
v_gene: TRBV6-7
d_gene: TRBD1
abundance: .
j_gene: TRBJ2-7

CDR3nt: TGTGCCATCAGTGGTGGAGGGGGAAACACTGAAGCTTTCTTT
CDR3aa: CAISGGGGNTEAFF
v_gene: TRBV10-3
d_gene: .
abundance: .
j_gene: TRBJ1-1

CDR3nt: TGTGCCAGCAGTTCCTTTCGCTTGAGCTCCTACGAGCAGTACTTC
CDR3aa: CASSSFRLSSYEQYF
v_gene: TRBV6-2/TRBV6-3
d_gene: .
abundance: .
j_gene: TRBJ2-7

CDR3nt: TGTGCCAGCAGCGTAACAGGGGTTGGTCTCTCACCCCTCCACTTT
CDR3aa: CASSVTGVGLSPLHF
v_gene: TRBV9
d_gene: TRBD1
abundance: .
j_gene: TRBJ1-6

CDR3nt: TGTGCCAGCAGTTTCTCGACAGGGTACTATGGCTACACCTTC
CDR3aa: CASSFSTGYYGYTF
v_gene: TRBV6-5
d_gene: TRBD1
abundance: .
j_gene: TRBJ1-2

CDR3nt: TGTGCCAGCAGTCGTCGGGGCGGTAACTATGGCTACACCTTC
CDR3aa: CASSRRGGNYGYTF
v_gene: TRBV6-5
d_gene: .
abundance: .
j_gene: TRBJ1-2

CDR3nt: TGTGCCAGCAGCCAAGAGGTAGGGTCTGGAAACACCATATATTTT
CDR3aa: CASSQEVGSGNTIYF
v_gene: TRBV3-1/TRBV3-2
d_gene: .
abundance: .
j_gene: TRBJ1-3

CDR3nt: TGTGCCAGCAGTTTAATGACTAGCGGGGTGTCCGGGGAGCTGTTTTTT
CDR3aa: CASSLMTSGVSGELFF
v_gene: TRBV7-3
d_gene: TRBD2
abundance: .
j_gene: TRBJ2-2

CDR3nt: TGTGCCAGCAGCTTAGGTCCGATGGCCAATTACGAGCAGTACTTC
CDR3aa: CASSLGPMANYEQYF
v_gene: TRBV11-2
d_gene: .
abundance: .
j_gene: TRBJ2-7

CDR3nt: TGTGCCAGTAGTAAATTTTACACCGGGGAGCTGTTTTTT
CDR3aa: CASSKFYTGELFF
v_gene: TRBV19
d_gene: .
abundance: .
j_gene: TRBJ2-2

CDR3nt: TGTGCCAGCAGCTTGTTGACGGAGGCCCTCCACTTT
CDR3aa: CASSLLTEALHF
v_gene: TRBV5-6
d_gene: .
abundance: .
j_gene: TRBJ1-6

CDR3nt: TGTGCCAGCGGGGCAGAGAGCTCCTATAATTCACCCCTCCACTTT
CDR3aa: CASGAESSYNSPLHF
v_gene: TRBV27
d_gene: .
abundance: .
j_gene: TRBJ1-6

CDR3nt: TGTGCCAGCAGTGACGAAGGGGGAACGACTGAAGCTTTCTTT
CDR3aa: CASSDEGGTTEAFF
v_gene: TRBV2
d_gene: .
abundance: .
j_gene: TRBJ1-1

CDR3nt: TGTGCCAGCAGTCCCCGGGACAGAGCCTACGAGCAGTACTTC
CDR3aa: CASSPRDRAYEQYF
v_gene: TRBV28
d_gene: TRBD1
abundance: .
j_gene: TRBJ2-7

CDR3nt: TGTGCCAGCAGCTTAGCAGGGACTTTAGCCTACGAGCAGTACTTC
CDR3aa: CASSLAGTLAYEQYF
v_gene: TRBV7-9
d_gene: .
abundance: few
j_gene: TRBJ2-7

CDR3nt: TGTGCCAGCAGTTACCGGGACAGGGGTGGCTATGGCTACACCTTC
CDR3aa: CASSYRDRGGYGYTF
v_gene: TRBV6-5
d_gene: TRBD1
abundance: .
j_gene: TRBJ1-2

CDR3nt: TGTGCCACTCGGAGGGACAACACTGAAGCTTTCTTT
CDR3aa: CATRRDNTEAFF
v_gene: TRBV6-5
d_gene: .
abundance: .
j_gene: TRBJ1-1

CDR3nt: TGTGCCAGCAGCACCCACAGGGAGCAGTTCTTC
CDR3aa: CASSTHREQFF
v_gene: TRBV3-1/TRBV3-2
d_gene: .
abundance: .
j_gene: TRBJ2-1

CDR3nt: TGTGCCAGTAGGAATGAACTAGCCTGGGGGGAGCAGTACTTC
CDR3aa: CASRNELAWGEQYF
v_gene: TRBV19
d_gene: .
abundance: .
j_gene: TRBJ2-7